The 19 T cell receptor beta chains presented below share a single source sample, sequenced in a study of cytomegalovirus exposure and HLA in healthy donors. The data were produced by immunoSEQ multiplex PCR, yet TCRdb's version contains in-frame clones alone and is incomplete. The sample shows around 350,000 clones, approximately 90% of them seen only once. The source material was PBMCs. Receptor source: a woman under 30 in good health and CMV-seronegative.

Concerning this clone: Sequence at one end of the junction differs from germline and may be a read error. The CDR3 sequence: CASSQFSSEQYF. The CDR3 region has the DNA TGCGCCAGCAGCCAATTTTCCTCCGAGCAGTACTTC. The chain joins TRBV4-1 to TRBJ2-7; D ambiguous. This CDR3 is 12 amino acids long. CDR1 is MGHRA and CDR2 is YSYEKL in the germline V gene.

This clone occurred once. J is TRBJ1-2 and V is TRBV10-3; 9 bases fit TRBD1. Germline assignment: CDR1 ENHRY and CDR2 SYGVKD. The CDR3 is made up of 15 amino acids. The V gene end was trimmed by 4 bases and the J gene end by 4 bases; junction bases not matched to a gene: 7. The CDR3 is CAISGGDRASYGYTF. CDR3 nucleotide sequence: TGTGCCATCAGTGGAGGGGACAGGGCCTCCTATGGCTACACCTTC.

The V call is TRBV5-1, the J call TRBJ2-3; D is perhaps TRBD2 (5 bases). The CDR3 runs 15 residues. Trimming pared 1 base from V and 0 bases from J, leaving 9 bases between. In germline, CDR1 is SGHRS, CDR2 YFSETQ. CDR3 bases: TGCGCCAGCAGCTTGAATGGGAGAAGCACAGATACGCAGTATTTT. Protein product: CASSLNGRSTDTQYF.

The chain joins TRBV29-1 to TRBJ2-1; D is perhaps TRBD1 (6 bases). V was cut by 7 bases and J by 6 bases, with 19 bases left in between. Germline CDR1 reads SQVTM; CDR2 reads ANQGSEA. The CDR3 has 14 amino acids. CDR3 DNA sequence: TGCAGCGGTACGGACAGCCATTTAACCAATGAGCAGTTCTTC. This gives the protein CSGTDSHLTNEQFF.

The CDR3, as DNA: TGTGCCAGCAGTTCCACGGGGACGAACACCGGGGAGCTGTTTTTT. Encoded protein: CASSSTGTNTGELFF. The rearrangement joins TRBV6-5 to TRBJ2-2; the D gene is possibly TRBD2 (5 bases). Germline CDR1 MNHEY, CDR2 SVGAGI. V lost 4 bases, J lost 0 bases, and 9 bases lay in between. This CDR3 has 15 residues.

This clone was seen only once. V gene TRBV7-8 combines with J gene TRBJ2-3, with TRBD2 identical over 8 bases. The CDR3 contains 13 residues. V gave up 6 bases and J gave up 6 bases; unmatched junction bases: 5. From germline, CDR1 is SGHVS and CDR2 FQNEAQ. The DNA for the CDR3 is TGTGCCAGCAGAGTAGCGGGGACGGATACGCAGTATTTT. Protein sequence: CASRVAGTDTQYF.

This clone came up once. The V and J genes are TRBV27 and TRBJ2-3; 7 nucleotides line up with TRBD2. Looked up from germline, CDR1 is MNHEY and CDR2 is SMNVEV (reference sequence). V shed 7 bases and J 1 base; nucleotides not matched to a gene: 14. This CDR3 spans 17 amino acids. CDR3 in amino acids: CASIPWGRGKGTDTQYF. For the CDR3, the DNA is TGTGCCAGCATTCCTTGGGGGAGGGGCAAGGGCACAGATACGCAGTATTTT.

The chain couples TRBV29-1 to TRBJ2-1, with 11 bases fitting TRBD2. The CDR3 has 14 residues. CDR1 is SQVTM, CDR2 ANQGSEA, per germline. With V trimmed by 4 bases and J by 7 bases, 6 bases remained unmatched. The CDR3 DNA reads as TGCAGCGTTGTACTAGCGGGAGTCGGTAATGAGCAGTTCTTC. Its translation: CSVVLAGVGNEQFF.

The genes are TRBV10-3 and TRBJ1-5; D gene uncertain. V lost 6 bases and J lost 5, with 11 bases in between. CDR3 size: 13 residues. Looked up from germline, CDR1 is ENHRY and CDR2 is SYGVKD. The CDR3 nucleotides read TGTGCCATCAGGGGATTGCGGGATCAGCCCCAGCATTTT. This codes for CAIRGLRDQPQHF.

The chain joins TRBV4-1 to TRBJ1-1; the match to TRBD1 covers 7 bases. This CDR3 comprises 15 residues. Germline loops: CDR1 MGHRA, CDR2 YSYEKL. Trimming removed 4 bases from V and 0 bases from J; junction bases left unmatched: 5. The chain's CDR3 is CASSRPGQLNTEAFF. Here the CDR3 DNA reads TGCGCCAGCAGCCGACCGGGACAGCTGAACACTGAAGCTTTCTTT.

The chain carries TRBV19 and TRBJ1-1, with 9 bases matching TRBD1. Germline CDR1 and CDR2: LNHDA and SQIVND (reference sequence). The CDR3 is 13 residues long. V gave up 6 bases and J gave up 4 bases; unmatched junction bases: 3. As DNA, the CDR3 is TGTGCCAGTAGAACGACAGGGGGCACTGAAGCTTTCTTT. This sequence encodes CASRTTGGTEAFF.

CDR3 in amino acids: CASTDGKRGSSYEQYF. CDR3 sequence (DNA): TGTGCCAGCACCGATGGGAAGCGGGGATCCTCCTACGAGCAGTACTTC. The chain employs TRBV28 and TRBJ2-7; 7 bases match TRBD2. V trimming: 7 bases; J trimming: 0 bases; junction bases outside the gene matches: 12. The length of the CDR3 is 16 residues. Germline loops: CDR1 MDHEN, CDR2 SYDVKM.

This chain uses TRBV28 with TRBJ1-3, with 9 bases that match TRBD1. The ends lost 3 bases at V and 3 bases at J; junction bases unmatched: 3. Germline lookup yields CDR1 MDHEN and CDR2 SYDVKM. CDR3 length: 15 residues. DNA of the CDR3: TGTGCCAGCAGTTTCCGGGACAGGGTTGGAAACACCATATATTTT. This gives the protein CASSFRDRVGNTIYF.

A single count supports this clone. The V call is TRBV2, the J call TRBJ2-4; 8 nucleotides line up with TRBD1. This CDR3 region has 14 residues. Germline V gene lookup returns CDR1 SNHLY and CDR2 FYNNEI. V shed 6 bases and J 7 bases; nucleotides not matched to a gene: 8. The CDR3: CASSTPRQGNIQYF. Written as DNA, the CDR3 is TGTGCCAGCAGCACGCCCCGACAGGGGAACATTCAGTACTTC.

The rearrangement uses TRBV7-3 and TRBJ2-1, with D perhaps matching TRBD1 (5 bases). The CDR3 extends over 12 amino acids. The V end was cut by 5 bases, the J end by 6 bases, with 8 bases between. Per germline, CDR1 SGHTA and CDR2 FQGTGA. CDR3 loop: CASSTQGNEQFF. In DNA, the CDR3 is TGTGCCAGCAGCACCCAGGGCAATGAGCAGTTCTTC.

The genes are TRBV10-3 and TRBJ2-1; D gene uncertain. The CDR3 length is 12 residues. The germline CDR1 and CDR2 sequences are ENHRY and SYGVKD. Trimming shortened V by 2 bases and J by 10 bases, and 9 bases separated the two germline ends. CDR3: CAISEPSSEQFF. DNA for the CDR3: TGTGCCATCAGTGAGCCGAGTAGCGAGCAGTTCTTC.

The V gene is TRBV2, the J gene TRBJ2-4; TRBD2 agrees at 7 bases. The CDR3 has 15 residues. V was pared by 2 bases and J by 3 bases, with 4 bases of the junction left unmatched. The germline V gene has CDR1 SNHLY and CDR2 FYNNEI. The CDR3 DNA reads TGTGCCAGCAGTGAACAGCGGGGATACAAAAACATTCAGTACTTC. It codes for CASSEQRGYKNIQYF.

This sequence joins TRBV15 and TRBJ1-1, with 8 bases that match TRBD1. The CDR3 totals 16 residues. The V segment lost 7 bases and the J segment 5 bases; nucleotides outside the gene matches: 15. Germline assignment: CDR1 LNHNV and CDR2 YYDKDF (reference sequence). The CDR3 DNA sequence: TGTGCCACCAATCATGGAAGGACAGGGTGGGAGACTGAAGCTTTCTTT. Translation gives CATNHGRTGWETEAFF. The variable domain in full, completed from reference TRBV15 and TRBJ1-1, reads DAMVIQNPRYQVTQFGKPVTLSCSQTLNHNVMYWYQQKSSQAPKLLFHYYDKDFNNEADTPDNFQSRRPNTSFCFLDIRSPGLGDTAMYLCATNHGRTGWETEAFFGQGTRLTVV.

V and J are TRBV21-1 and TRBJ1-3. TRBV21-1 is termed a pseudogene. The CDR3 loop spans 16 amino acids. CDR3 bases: TGTGCCAGCAGCCCTCGGGACTGTCTGTGGGGAAACACCATATATTTT. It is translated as CASSPRDCLWGNTIYF.